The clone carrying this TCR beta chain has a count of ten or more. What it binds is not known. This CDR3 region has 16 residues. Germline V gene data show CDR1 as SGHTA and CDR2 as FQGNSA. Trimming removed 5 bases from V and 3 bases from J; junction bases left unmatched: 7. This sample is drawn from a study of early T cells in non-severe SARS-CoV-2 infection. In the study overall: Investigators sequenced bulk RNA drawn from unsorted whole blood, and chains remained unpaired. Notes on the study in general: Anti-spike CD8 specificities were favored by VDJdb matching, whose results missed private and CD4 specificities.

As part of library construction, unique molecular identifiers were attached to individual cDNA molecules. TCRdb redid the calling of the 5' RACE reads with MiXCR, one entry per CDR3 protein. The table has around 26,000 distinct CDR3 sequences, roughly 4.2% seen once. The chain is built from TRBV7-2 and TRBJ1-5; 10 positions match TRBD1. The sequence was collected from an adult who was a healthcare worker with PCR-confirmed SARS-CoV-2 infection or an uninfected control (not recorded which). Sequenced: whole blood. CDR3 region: CASSTRQGANNQPQHF. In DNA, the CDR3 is TGTGCCAGCAGCACTCGACAGGGGGCGAACAATCAGCCCCAGCATTTT.